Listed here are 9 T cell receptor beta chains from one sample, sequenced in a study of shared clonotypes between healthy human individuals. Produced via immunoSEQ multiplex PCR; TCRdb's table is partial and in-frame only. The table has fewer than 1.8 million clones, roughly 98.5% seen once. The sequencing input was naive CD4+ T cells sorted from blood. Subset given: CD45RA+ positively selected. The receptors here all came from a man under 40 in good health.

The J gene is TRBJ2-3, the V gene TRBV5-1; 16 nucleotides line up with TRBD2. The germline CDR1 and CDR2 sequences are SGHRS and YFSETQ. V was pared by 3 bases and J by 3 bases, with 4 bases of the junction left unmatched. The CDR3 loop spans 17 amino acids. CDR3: CASSSGLAGGGTDTQYF. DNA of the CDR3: TGCGCCAGCAGCTCGGGACTAGCGGGAGGGGGTACAGATACGCAGTATTTT.

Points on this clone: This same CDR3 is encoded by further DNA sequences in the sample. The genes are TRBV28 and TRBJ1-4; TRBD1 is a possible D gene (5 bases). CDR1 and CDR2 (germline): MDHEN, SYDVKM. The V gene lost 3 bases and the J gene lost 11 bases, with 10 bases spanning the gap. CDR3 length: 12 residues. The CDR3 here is CASSLEGAKLFF. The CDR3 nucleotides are TGTGCCAGCAGTTTGGAAGGGGCGAAACTGTTTTTT.

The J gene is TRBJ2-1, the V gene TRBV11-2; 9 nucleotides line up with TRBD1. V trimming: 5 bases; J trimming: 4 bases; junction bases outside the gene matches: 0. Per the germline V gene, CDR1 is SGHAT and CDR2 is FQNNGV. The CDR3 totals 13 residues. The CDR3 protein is CASSGQGYNEQFF. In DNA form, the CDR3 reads TGTGCCAGCAGCGGACAGGGGTACAATGAGCAGTTCTTC.

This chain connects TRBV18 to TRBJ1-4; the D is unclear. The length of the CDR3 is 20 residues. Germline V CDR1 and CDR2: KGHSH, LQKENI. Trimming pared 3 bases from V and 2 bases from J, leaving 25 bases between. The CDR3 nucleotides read TGTGCCAGCTCACCTATCTACCGGGCCCCGATGGAAGGGACTAATGAAAAACTGTTTTTT. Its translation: CASSPIYRAPMEGTNEKLFF.

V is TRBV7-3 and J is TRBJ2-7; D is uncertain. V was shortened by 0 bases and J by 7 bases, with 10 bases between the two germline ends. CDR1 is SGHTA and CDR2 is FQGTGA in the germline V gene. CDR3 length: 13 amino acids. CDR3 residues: CASSLTLSGEQYF. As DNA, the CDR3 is TGTGCCAGCAGCTTAACTCTCTCGGGTGAGCAGTACTTC.

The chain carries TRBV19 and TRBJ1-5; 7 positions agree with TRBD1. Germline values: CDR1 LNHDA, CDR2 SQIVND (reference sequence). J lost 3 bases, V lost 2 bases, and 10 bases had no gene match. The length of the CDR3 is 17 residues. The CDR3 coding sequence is TGTGCCAGTAGTATAAAGTCAGGAAGGGGGCCCAATCAGCCCCAGCATTTT. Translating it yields CASSIKSGRGPNQPQHF.

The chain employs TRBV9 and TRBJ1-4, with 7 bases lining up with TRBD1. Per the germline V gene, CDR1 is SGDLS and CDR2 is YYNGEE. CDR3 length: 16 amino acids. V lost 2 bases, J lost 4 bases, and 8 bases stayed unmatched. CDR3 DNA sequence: TGTGCCAGCAGCGTGGACTCCGGGACAGTTAATGAAAAACTGTTTTTT. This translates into CASSVDSGTVNEKLFF.

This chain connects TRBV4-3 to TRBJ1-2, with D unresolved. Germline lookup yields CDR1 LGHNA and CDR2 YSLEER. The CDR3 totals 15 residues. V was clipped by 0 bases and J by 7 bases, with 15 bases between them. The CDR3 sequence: CASSQEALASGGYTF. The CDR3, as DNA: TGCGCCAGCAGCCAAGAGGCCTTGGCCTCCGGTGGCTACACCTTC.

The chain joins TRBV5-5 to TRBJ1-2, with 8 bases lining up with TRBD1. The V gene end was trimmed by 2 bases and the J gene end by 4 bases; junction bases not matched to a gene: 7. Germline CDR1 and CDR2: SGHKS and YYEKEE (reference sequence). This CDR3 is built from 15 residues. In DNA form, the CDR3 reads TGTGCCAGCAGCTTCAGACAGGGGAATAGCTATGGCTACACCTTC. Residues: CASSFRQGNSYGYTF. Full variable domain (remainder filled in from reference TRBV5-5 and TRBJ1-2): DAGVTQSPTHLIKTRGQQVTLRCSPISGHKSVSWYQQVLGQGPQFIFQYYEKEERGRGNFPDRFSARQFPNYSSELNVNALLLGDSALYLCASSFRQGNSYGYTFGSGTRLTVV.